Shown below are 25 T cell receptor beta chains from a single sample sequenced in a study of T cell repertoires in cytomegalovirus infection. Each CDR3 protein gets one entry after TCRdb re-called the reads with MiXCR. In the table there are 250,000 to 300,000 distinct CDR3 sequences, approximately 14% of which are singletons. Material for sequencing was PBMCs. These receptors all come from a human donor in good health (CMV status not recorded). Some clones in this sample may be carry-over from other donors' samples.

The CDR3 nucleotides read TGCAGTGCTACCCTGGGGGGACCGCAAGATACGCAGTATTTT. Protein product: CSATLGGPQDTQYF. V and J are TRBV20-1 and TRBJ2-3; TRBD2 might be the D (6 bases). Germline-derived CDR1 and CDR2 are DFQATT and SNEGSKA (reference sequence). The CDR3 consists of 14 residues. V was pared by 4 bases and J by 5 bases, with 16 bases between.

In this sample, this clonotype turned up many times. The V and J genes are TRBV6-2 or TRBV6-3 and TRBJ2-7; D uncertain. Trimming removed 3 bases from V and 5 bases from J, with 14 bases in between. The CDR3 contains 14 residues. Germline V gives CDR1 MNHEY, CDR2 SVGEGT. CDR3 sequence (DNA): TGTGCCAGCAGTTATTACGTATTGGAGAACGAGCAGTACTTC. It codes for CASSYYVLENEQYF.

The table lists this clonotype with many counts. The genes are TRBV7-2 and TRBJ2-5; 11 bases are shared with TRBD2. This CDR3 region has 18 residues. The germline CDR1 and CDR2 sequences are SGHTA and FQGNSA. The trim removed 3 bases at V and 5 bases at J, leaving 14 bases unmatched. The CDR3 region has the DNA TGTGCCAGCAGCTTTCGGGGTAGCGGGGGGGCGTCCAGGGAGACCCAGTACTTC. Translation gives CASSFRGSGGASRETQYF.

The V and J genes are TRBV6-5 and TRBJ1-5, with TRBD1 identical over 10 bases. CDR1 is MNHEY, CDR2 SVGAGI, per germline. V shed 4 bases, J shed 6 bases, and the junction held 6 bases outside the gene matches. The CDR3 loop spans 15 amino acids. Here the CDR3 reads CASSSGQGFGQPQHF. CDR3 nucleotide sequence: TGTGCCAGCAGTTCGGGACAGGGGTTTGGTCAGCCCCAGCATTTT.

This clonotype occurred many times. The chain combines TRBV29-1 with TRBJ2-7; 8 bases map to TRBD1. V trimming: 7 bases; J trimming: 4 bases; junction bases outside the gene matches: 9. The CDR3 runs to 13 residues. Germline loops: CDR1 SQVTM, CDR2 ANQGSEA. This chain's CDR3 is CSAADRERYEQYF. The CDR3 region has the DNA TGCAGCGCCGCGGACAGGGAGAGATACGAGCAGTACTTC.

This clonotype occurred many times. V is TRBV6-2 or TRBV6-3 and J is TRBJ2-7, with D perhaps matching TRBD2 (5 bases). The CDR3 has 13 residues. The V and J ends lost 7 bases and 0 bases respectively, with 10 bases between them. Germline CDR1 reads MNHEY; CDR2 reads SVGEGT. CDR3 DNA sequence: TGTGCCAGCAATCTGGGAGCCTCCTACGAGCAGTACTTC. Its translation: CASNLGASYEQYF.

There are many counts of this clonotype. The rearrangement uses TRBV28 and TRBJ2-7; D unresolved. CDR3 size: 13 residues. Germline V CDR1 and CDR2: MDHEN, SYDVKM. V was clipped by 8 bases and J by 1 base, with 12 bases between them. The DNA for the CDR3 is TGTGCCAGCGCCCCTCCTAATTCCTACGAGCAGTACTTC. As protein: CASAPPNSYEQYF.

The chain uses TRBV6-2 or TRBV6-3 and TRBJ2-5, with a possible D match to TRBD2 (5 bases). CDR1 is MNHEY, CDR2 SVGEGT, per germline. V lost 0 bases and J 1 base, leaving 12 bases between the germline ends. The CDR3 has 16 amino acids. The CDR3: CASSYSAITSQETQYF. The CDR3 bases are TGTGCCAGCAGTTACTCCGCGATTACTAGCCAAGAGACCCAGTACTTC.

This clonotype has ten or more counts. The J gene is TRBJ2-1, the V gene TRBV4-3, with 10 bases lining up with TRBD1. V gave up 2 bases and J gave up 4 bases; unmatched junction bases: 5. The CDR3 spans 16 residues. Germline V CDR1 and CDR2: LGHNA, YSLEER. The DNA of the CDR3 is TGCGCCAGCAGCCAAAGGGACAGGGGCTTGTACAATGAGCAGTTCTTC. Translating gives CASSQRDRGLYNEQFF.

In its sample, this clonotype was seen a few times. The CDR3 DNA reads as TGTGCCAGCAAGAGGCTAGCGGGAGGTGGTAATGAGCAGTTCTTC. Amino acid sequence: CASKRLAGGGNEQFF. The chain links TRBV7-9 to TRBJ2-1, with 11 bases identical to TRBD2. The CDR3 is made up of 15 amino acids. V lost 7 bases and J lost 7; bases outside the gene matches: 9. Germline V gene lookup returns CDR1 SEHNR and CDR2 FQNEAQ (reference sequence).

The V gene is TRBV18, the J gene TRBJ1-1; D remains unclear. The V end lost 5 bases, the J end lost 1 base, and 11 bases lay between the germline ends. CDR1 and CDR2 (germline): KGHSH, LQKENI. The CDR3 consists of 14 residues. The CDR3 here is CASSADGGNTEAFF. The CDR3 DNA follows: TGTGCCAGCTCAGCGGACGGCGGGAACACTGAAGCTTTCTTT.

The table lists this clonotype with a few counts. This chain links TRBV6-2 or TRBV6-3 with TRBJ2-1; a possible D gene is TRBD2 (5 bases). Trimming took 10 bases from V and 2 from J, leaving 18 bases between them. Germline V lookup: CDR1 MNHEY, CDR2 SVGEGT. The CDR3 loop spans 15 amino acids. The CDR3 region has the DNA TGTGCCACCAGCCGGGGATCGGTCACCTACAATGAGCAGTTCTTC. Translated, it gives CATSRGSVTYNEQFF.

This clonotype was counted many times. V is TRBV7-2 and J is TRBJ1-2; possible D gene TRBD1, 6 bases. V lost 1 base, J lost 6 bases, and 9 bases lay in between. Germline CDR1 SGHTA, CDR2 FQGNSA. The CDR3 runs 13 residues. As DNA, the CDR3 is TGTGCCAGCAGCTTAGACAGGGTCCATGGCTACACCTTC. This gives the protein CASSLDRVHGYTF.

This clonotype was counted at least ten times. The J gene is TRBJ2-7, the V gene TRBV7-3; D not resolved. Per the germline V gene, CDR1 is SGHTA and CDR2 is FQGTGA. Trimming removed 1 base at V and 0 bases at J, with 16 bases between. CDR3 length: 17 amino acids. CDR3 DNA: TGTGCCAGCAGCTTAAAGAGGAAGGCAACTGGCTCCTACGAGCAGTACTTC. Translating it yields CASSLKRKATGSYEQYF.

This chain links TRBV28 with TRBJ1-1; D is uncertain. Germline V gene sequence: CDR1 MDHEN, CDR2 SYDVKM. Trimming removed 5 bases from V and 2 bases from J, with 18 bases in between. The CDR3 runs to 16 residues. CDR3 in amino acids: CASSPPGGRPNTEAFF. The DNA of the CDR3 is TGTGCCAGCAGTCCCCCGGGAGGCAGACCAAACACTGAAGCTTTCTTT.

This clonotype was observed at least ten times. This rearrangement joins TRBV6-2 or TRBV6-3 to TRBJ2-1; D might be TRBD1 (6 bases). The germline V gene encodes CDR1 MNHEY and CDR2 SVGEGT. This CDR3 spans 12 amino acids. V gave up 5 bases and J gave up 7 bases, with 9 bases separating them. The CDR3, as DNA: TGTGCCAGCAGTAAGACAGGTAATGAGCAGTTCTTC. It codes for CASSKTGNEQFF.

This clonotype showed up just a few times. The J gene is TRBJ1-1, the V gene TRBV19, with D perhaps matching TRBD1 (5 bases). This CDR3 contains 15 residues. Per the germline V gene, CDR1 is LNHDA and CDR2 is SQIVND (reference sequence). Between the trimmed V and J ends, which lost 6 bases and 4 bases, there was a span of 18 bases. CDR3: CASSPSDLGGTEAFF. In nucleotides, the CDR3 is TGTGCCAGTAGCCCCTCGGACCTCGGGGGCACTGAAGCTTTCTTT.

Many counts were recorded for this clonotype. V is TRBV7-2 and J is TRBJ2-7; 10 bases fit TRBD2. V trimming: 5 bases; J trimming: 7 bases; junction bases outside the gene matches: 8. Germline V gene sequence: CDR1 SGHTA, CDR2 FQGNSA. The CDR3 runs 14 residues. CDR3 protein: CASSAGLASGEQYF. For the CDR3, the DNA is TGTGCCAGCAGCGCGGGACTAGCGTCGGGGGAGCAGTACTTC.

This clonotype has a handful of counts. This rearrangement joins TRBV20-1 to TRBJ1-1; 7 bases match TRBD1. Germline V gene data show CDR1 as DFQATT and CDR2 as SNEGSKA (reference sequence). This CDR3 is 14 amino acids long. V gave up 6 bases and J gave up 5 bases; unmatched junction bases: 12. CDR3 in DNA: TGCAGTGCCAACGACAGGGCGGTGAGAACTGAAGCTTTCTTT. As protein: CSANDRAVRTEAFF.

This clonotype was found a few times. The CDR3 DNA follows: TGTGCCAGTAGTGGGGAGTCCTTATCCTACAATGAGCAGTTCTTC. It is translated as CASSGESLSYNEQFF. The chain recombines TRBV19 with TRBJ2-1; TRBD2 might be the D (5 bases). The CDR3 extends over 15 amino acids. Trimming took off 5 bases at V and 1 base at J, with 12 bases between the two ends. The V gene's germline CDR1 is LNHDA and CDR2 SQIVND (reference sequence).

The chain is built from TRBV28 and TRBJ1-1; TRBD1 agrees at 9 bases. The CDR3 has 15 residues. The J segment lost 3 bases and the V segment lost 7 bases, leaving 9 bases of the junction unmatched. Germline V lookup: CDR1 MDHEN, CDR2 SYDVKM. This CDR3 is CASTYRGRRDTEAFF. CDR3 nucleotide sequence: TGTGCCAGCACTTACAGGGGGCGTAGGGACACTGAAGCTTTCTTT.

There are many counts of this clonotype. DNA for the CDR3: TGTGCCAGCAGCAACGACAGGGGCAATCAGCCCCAGCATTTT. Protein product: CASSNDRGNQPQHF. The V and J genes are TRBV7-8 and TRBJ1-5; TRBD1 agrees at 7 bases. Germline V lookup: CDR1 SGHVS, CDR2 FQNEAQ. There are 14 residues in the CDR3. Trimming removed 5 bases from V and 2 bases from J; junction bases left unmatched: 3.

DNA of the CDR3: TGTGCCAGCTCACCTTATAGCGGGGTCAGCACAGATACGCAGTATTTT. Its protein product is CASSPYSGVSTDTQYF. The rearrangement uses TRBV18 and TRBJ2-3, with 8 bases fitting TRBD2. J was trimmed by 0 bases and V by 3 bases; bases with no gene match: 5. The CDR3 is 16 amino acids. Germline V gene sequence: CDR1 KGHSH, CDR2 LQKENI.

This clonotype was seen more than once but under ten times. V and J are TRBV28 and TRBJ2-3; 8 bases map to TRBD2. The germline V gene encodes CDR1 MDHEN and CDR2 SYDVKM. This CDR3 spans 14 amino acids. After removal of 6 bases from V and 5 bases from J, the junction contained 7 bases not matched to a gene. The CDR3 DNA is TGTGCCAGCAGCACTAGCGGAGGAGGAGATACGCAGTATTTT. This codes for CASSTSGGGDTQYF.

This clonotype appeared many times. This chain connects TRBV11-3 to TRBJ1-1; TRBD1 might be the D (5 bases). Trimming shortened V by 2 bases and J by 4 bases, and 11 bases separated the two germline ends. Per germline, CDR1 SGHNT and CDR2 YENEEA. The CDR3 loop spans 14 amino acids. CDR3 region: CASSLSGVGTEAFF. The CDR3 DNA reads as TGTGCCAGCAGCTTATCGGGGGTAGGCACTGAAGCTTTCTTT. Based on the CDR3 plus reference TRBV11-3 and TRBJ1-1, the full variable domain is EAGVVQSPRYKIIEKKQPVAFWCNPISGHNTLYWYLQNLGQGPELLIRYENEEAVDDSQLPKDRFSAERLKGVDSTLKIQPAELGDSAVYLCASSLSGVGTEAFFGQGTRLTVV.